Detailed here is one TCR beta chain. The data stem from a study of blood T cell repertoires in COVID-19. The CDR3 length is 15 residues. Germline CDR1 and CDR2: SGHTA and FQGNSA. V shed 5 bases and J 1 base; nucleotides not matched to a gene: 3. Here immunoSEQ multiplex PCR was the method, and the copy in TCRdb shows in-frame clones only, minus some. The sample has 650,000 to 800,000 clones, 85% to 90% seen once. Sequences were obtained from peripheral blood. This chain links TRBV7-2 with TRBJ2-7; 12 nucleotides agree with TRBD2. The receptor was isolated from a woman between 18 and 30 years old with acute or convalescent COVID-19. The CDR3 loop is CASSPSGGVSYEQYF. CDR3 nucleotide sequence: TGTGCCAGCAGCCCTAGCGGGGGGGTTTCCTACGAGCAGTACTTC.